These T cell receptor beta chains were read from a single sample in a study of blood T cell repertoires in COVID-19. Repertoires were generated with immunoSEQ multiplex PCR, while TCRdb's copy carries only in-frame clones and drops some. In the table there are some 170,000 clones, roughly 84% of which are singletons. Input material: PBMCs or T cells enriched from blood (not recorded which). The receptors stem from a man between 45 and 60 years old who had recovered from COVID-19. Each CDR3 is given with its conserved first and last residue. Fields, in order: CDR3 DNA, CDR3 protein, J gene, clone size, V gene, D gene. D genes are given only for firm matches. A clone size is listed for some rows: how often the clone was seen (once, few, many), or a class if it is expanded.

cdr3_nt: TGTGCCAGCAGCGAGGGGACAGGGGCACTACCCCTCCACTTT; cdr3_aa: CASSEGTGALPLHF; j_call: TRBJ1-6; clone_size: NA; v_call: TRBV6-5; d_call: TRBD1
cdr3_nt: TGTGCCAGCAGCCCCGGGACTAGCAGCCACACCGGGGAGCTGTTTTTT; cdr3_aa: CASSPGTSSHTGELFF; j_call: TRBJ2-2; clone_size: NA; v_call: TRBV7-2; d_call: TRBD2
cdr3_nt: TGCGCCAGCAGCGGTGACAGGGGGCGGCGCACCGGGGAGCTGTTTTTT; cdr3_aa: CASSGDRGRRTGELFF; j_call: TRBJ2-2; clone_size: NA; v_call: TRBV5-1; d_call: TRBD1
cdr3_nt: TGCGCCAGCAGCCAAGATCCTCCGGGACAGGGAAGCCAGCCCCAGCATTTT; cdr3_aa: CASSQDPPGQGSQPQHF; j_call: TRBJ1-5; clone_size: NA; v_call: TRBV4-1; d_call: TRBD1
cdr3_nt: TGCAGCGTTGGCCCCACGCAGGGGGCTTCGTACGAGCAGTACTTC; cdr3_aa: CSVGPTQGASYEQYF; j_call: TRBJ2-7; clone_size: NA; v_call: TRBV29-1; d_call: TRBD1
cdr3_nt: TGCGCCAGCAGTTCAGGGGGCGATCAGCCCCAGCATTTT; cdr3_aa: CASSSGGDQPQHF; j_call: TRBJ1-5; clone_size: NA; v_call: TRBV10-1; d_call: TRBD1
cdr3_nt: TGTGCCAGCAGCTTCCCGAGCGAGACCCAGTACTTC; cdr3_aa: CASSFPSETQYF; j_call: TRBJ2-5; clone_size: NA; v_call: TRBV7-9; d_call: NA
cdr3_nt: TGTGCCTGGAGTGGGATGCGGAAGACCCAGTACTTC; cdr3_aa: CAWSGMRKTQYF; j_call: TRBJ2-5; clone_size: NA; v_call: TRBV30; d_call: NA
cdr3_nt: TGTGCCATCAGTCGGACAGTAGGCCTAGAAGCTTTCTTT; cdr3_aa: CAISRTVGLEAFF; j_call: TRBJ1-1; clone_size: NA; v_call: TRBV10-3; d_call: NA
cdr3_nt: TGTGCCAGCAGCTTACAAACTAGCGCGTACAATGAGCAGTTCTTC; cdr3_aa: CASSLQTSAYNEQFF; j_call: TRBJ2-1; clone_size: NA; v_call: TRBV7-3; d_call: TRBD2
cdr3_nt: TGTGCCAGCTCGCCAGAGGGAGGCAAAGCTTTCTTT; cdr3_aa: CASSPEGGKAFF; j_call: TRBJ1-1; clone_size: NA; v_call: TRBV18; d_call: NA
cdr3_nt: TGTGCCTGGGACAGGGGAGGATATGGCTACACCTTC; cdr3_aa: CAWDRGGYGYTF; j_call: TRBJ1-2; clone_size: NA; v_call: TRBV30; d_call: TRBD1
cdr3_nt: TGTGCCAGTAGTACGCAGGACTCTGGGGCCAACGTCCTGACTTTC; cdr3_aa: CASSTQDSGANVLTF; j_call: TRBJ2-6; clone_size: NA; v_call: TRBV19; d_call: NA
cdr3_nt: TGTGCCAGCAGTTACGGGTCGAACACTGAAGCTTTCTTT; cdr3_aa: CASSYGSNTEAFF; j_call: TRBJ1-1; clone_size: NA; v_call: TRBV27; d_call: NA
cdr3_nt: TGTGCCAGCAGCTTGGGAGACCTTTACACCGGGGAGCTGTTTTTT; cdr3_aa: CASSLGDLYTGELFF; j_call: TRBJ2-2; clone_size: NA; v_call: TRBV7-9; d_call: NA
cdr3_nt: TGTGCCTGGAGTGCCGGGACAGGGATAGTTGAAAAACTGTTTTTT; cdr3_aa: CAWSAGTGIVEKLFF; j_call: TRBJ1-4; clone_size: NA; v_call: TRBV30; d_call: TRBD1
cdr3_nt: TGCGCCAGCAGTAGACAGGGATTGAACACTGAAGCTTTCTTT; cdr3_aa: CASSRQGLNTEAFF; j_call: TRBJ1-1; clone_size: NA; v_call: TRBV10-1; d_call: TRBD1
cdr3_nt: TGTGCCAGCAGCTTCCCCTCGGGGGAAACTGAAGCTTTCTTT; cdr3_aa: CASSFPSGETEAFF; j_call: TRBJ1-1; clone_size: NA; v_call: TRBV5-4; d_call: NA
cdr3_nt: TGTGCCAGCTATGATCCGGGACAGGGACACACTGAAGCTTTCTTT; cdr3_aa: CASYDPGQGHTEAFF; j_call: TRBJ1-1; clone_size: NA; v_call: TRBV19; d_call: TRBD1
cdr3_nt: TGTGCCAGCAGCTATACAGCGGGGGGGCCCTATGAGCAGTTCTTC; cdr3_aa: CASSYTAGGPYEQFF; j_call: TRBJ2-1; clone_size: NA; v_call: TRBV7-6; d_call: TRBD2
cdr3_nt: TGCGCCAGCAGCACACAGGGTGGTTCACCCCTCCACTTT; cdr3_aa: CASSTQGGSPLHF; j_call: TRBJ1-6; clone_size: NA; v_call: TRBV5-1; d_call: NA
cdr3_nt: TGTGCTTCTAAGGGGTTCTGGGCCCAAGATACGCAGTATTTT; cdr3_aa: CASKGFWAQDTQYF; j_call: TRBJ2-3; clone_size: NA; v_call: TRBV5-6; d_call: NA
cdr3_nt: TGTGCCAGCAGCGATCGATCAGGGTCCAACGAGCAGTACTTC; cdr3_aa: CASSDRSGSNEQYF; j_call: TRBJ2-7; clone_size: NA; v_call: TRBV7-9; d_call: NA
cdr3_nt: TGTGCCAGCTCACCACCGGCACCACGCACTGAAGCTTTCTTT; cdr3_aa: CASSPPAPRTEAFF; j_call: TRBJ1-1; clone_size: NA; v_call: TRBV18; d_call: NA
cdr3_nt: TGCGCCAGCAGCGGACTAGCGGGAGGGGGGAGTGAAGCCTACAATGAGCAGTTCTTC; cdr3_aa: CASSGLAGGGSEAYNEQFF; j_call: TRBJ2-1; clone_size: NA; v_call: TRBV10-1; d_call: TRBD2
cdr3_nt: TGCGCCAGCAGCCCAGGGACTAGCGCCAATGAGCAGTTCTTC; cdr3_aa: CASSPGTSANEQFF; j_call: TRBJ2-1; clone_size: NA; v_call: TRBV5-1; d_call: TRBD2
cdr3_nt: TGTGCCAGCAGCTCGCTGACGGTAAGCGCGCTCAATCAGCCCCAGCATTTT; cdr3_aa: CASSSLTVSALNQPQHF; j_call: TRBJ1-5; clone_size: NA; v_call: TRBV7-8; d_call: NA
cdr3_nt: TGTGCCAGCAGCTCTTTCTTAGGGGTTGGGTCAGGGGAGCTGTTTTTT; cdr3_aa: CASSSFLGVGSGELFF; j_call: TRBJ2-2; clone_size: NA; v_call: TRBV11-2; d_call: NA
cdr3_nt: TGTGCCAGCAGCTTGGAAGTTTTCGGGGGGCGCGAGCAGTACTTC; cdr3_aa: CASSLEVFGGREQYF; j_call: TRBJ2-7; clone_size: NA; v_call: TRBV5-4; d_call: NA
cdr3_nt: TGTGCCAGCAGCTCCGTGGACAGCGCTAACTATGGCTACACCTTC; cdr3_aa: CASSSVDSANYGYTF; j_call: TRBJ1-2; clone_size: NA; v_call: TRBV7-9; d_call: NA
cdr3_nt: TGTGCCAGCAGTGGTACACCTCTCCAAGGGGGACAGCCCCAGCATTTT; cdr3_aa: CASSGTPLQGGQPQHF; j_call: TRBJ1-5; clone_size: NA; v_call: TRBV6-2/TRBV6-3; d_call: NA
cdr3_nt: TGTGCCAGCTTACCTGACGGAGTGAGCACAGATACGCAGTATTTT; cdr3_aa: CASLPDGVSTDTQYF; j_call: TRBJ2-3; clone_size: NA; v_call: TRBV18; d_call: NA
cdr3_nt: TGTGCCAGCAGCTTAGATAGACAGGGTGAAGCTTTCTTT; cdr3_aa: CASSLDRQGEAFF; j_call: TRBJ1-1; clone_size: NA; v_call: TRBV7-6; d_call: TRBD1
cdr3_nt: TGTGCCAGCAGTGAAATCCTTGGGGGGGGTTTCAACTATGGCTACACCTTC; cdr3_aa: CASSEILGGGFNYGYTF; j_call: TRBJ1-2; clone_size: once; v_call: TRBV6-1; d_call: NA
cdr3_nt: TGTGCCAGCAGTTTCCGGGACACAGATACGCAGTATTTT; cdr3_aa: CASSFRDTDTQYF; j_call: TRBJ2-3; clone_size: NA; v_call: TRBV12-3/TRBV12-4; d_call: NA
cdr3_nt: TGTGCCAGCTCACCCTCGGGAGGCAGGAACACTGAAGCTTTCTTT; cdr3_aa: CASSPSGGRNTEAFF; j_call: TRBJ1-1; clone_size: NA; v_call: TRBV18; d_call: NA
cdr3_nt: TGTGCCAGCAGCTTAATAGGACAGGGGGCGCAAAATACGCAGTATTTT; cdr3_aa: CASSLIGQGAQNTQYF; j_call: TRBJ2-3; clone_size: NA; v_call: TRBV11-3; d_call: TRBD1
cdr3_nt: TGCGCCAGCAGCCCGGCGGCCGGGGCCTACGAGCAGTACTTC; cdr3_aa: CASSPAAGAYEQYF; j_call: TRBJ2-7; clone_size: NA; v_call: TRBV10-2; d_call: NA
cdr3_nt: TGTGCCAGCAGTTTTAGGACAGGGAGTTCACCCCTCCACTTT; cdr3_aa: CASSFRTGSSPLHF; j_call: TRBJ1-6; clone_size: NA; v_call: TRBV6-5; d_call: TRBD1
cdr3_nt: TGTGCCAGCAGCTTAGAAAGGGGGCTTCAGCCCCAGCATTTT; cdr3_aa: CASSLERGLQPQHF; j_call: TRBJ1-5; clone_size: NA; v_call: TRBV11-3; d_call: TRBD1
cdr3_nt: TGTGCCAGCAGTGCCAACAGGGCCTATGGCTACACCTTC; cdr3_aa: CASSANRAYGYTF; j_call: TRBJ1-2; clone_size: NA; v_call: TRBV27; d_call: NA
cdr3_nt: TGTGCCAGCAGTTTAGGTGCGGCCGAACCGAGAGGAAACACCATATATTTT; cdr3_aa: CASSLGAAEPRGNTIYF; j_call: TRBJ1-3; clone_size: few; v_call: TRBV28; d_call: NA
cdr3_nt: TGTGCCAGCAGCTTATCCAGGGGCGAAGGCACCATATATTTT; cdr3_aa: CASSLSRGEGTIYF; j_call: TRBJ1-3; clone_size: NA; v_call: TRBV11-2; d_call: NA
cdr3_nt: TGCGCCAGCAGTGAAAACGGTCCCTCCTACGAGCAGTACTTC; cdr3_aa: CASSENGPSYEQYF; j_call: TRBJ2-7; clone_size: NA; v_call: TRBV10-1; d_call: NA
cdr3_nt: TGTGCCTGGAGTGTAAAGGGGGCTGGGGCCAACGTCCTGACTTTC; cdr3_aa: CAWSVKGAGANVLTF; j_call: TRBJ2-6; clone_size: NA; v_call: TRBV30; d_call: NA
cdr3_nt: TGTGCCAGCAGCTCATCGACTCGAAGCTCTGGAAACACCATATATTTT; cdr3_aa: CASSSSTRSSGNTIYF; j_call: TRBJ1-3; clone_size: few; v_call: TRBV7-8; d_call: NA
cdr3_nt: TGTGCCTGGAGTGTGAATCAGGGTATCTATAATTCACCCCTCCACTTT; cdr3_aa: CAWSVNQGIYNSPLHF; j_call: TRBJ1-6; clone_size: NA; v_call: TRBV30; d_call: NA
cdr3_nt: TGTGCCAGCAAACCCAAGGGGTATAGCGGGGCTAGCACAGATACGCAGTATTTT; cdr3_aa: CASKPKGYSGASTDTQYF; j_call: TRBJ2-3; clone_size: NA; v_call: TRBV7-9; d_call: TRBD2
cdr3_nt: TGCGCCAGCAGCCAAGTTCCGGGGAACACTGAAGCTTTCTTT; cdr3_aa: CASSQVPGNTEAFF; j_call: TRBJ1-1; clone_size: once; v_call: TRBV4-1; d_call: NA
cdr3_nt: TGCGCCAGCAGCTTGGACGGTTTCCCCAATCAGCCCCAGCATTTT; cdr3_aa: CASSLDGFPNQPQHF; j_call: TRBJ1-5; clone_size: NA; v_call: TRBV5-1; d_call: NA
cdr3_nt: TGTGCCAGCAGTGAAGCGCTGCTCCGAGTGGCGGGGGATTTCAAACAGTTCTTC; cdr3_aa: CASSEALLRVAGDFKQFF; j_call: TRBJ2-1; clone_size: NA; v_call: TRBV2; d_call: TRBD2
cdr3_nt: TGTGCCAGCAGCTTGTCAGACAGCCGGCGGGAGACCCAGTACTTC; cdr3_aa: CASSLSDSRRETQYF; j_call: TRBJ2-5; clone_size: once; v_call: TRBV7-9; d_call: NA
cdr3_nt: TGTGCCACCAGTGATCAGGGCAGGCCGAACAATGAGCAGTTCTTC; cdr3_aa: CATSDQGRPNNEQFF; j_call: TRBJ2-1; clone_size: NA; v_call: TRBV24-1; d_call: NA
cdr3_nt: TGTGCCAGCAGTGTTGGTTGGGGGCGCGATGAAAAACTGTTTTTT; cdr3_aa: CASSVGWGRDEKLFF; j_call: TRBJ1-4; clone_size: NA; v_call: TRBV25-1; d_call: NA